The sequence of this T cell receptor (beta chain) was determined in a study of T cell responses to AZD1222 COVID-19 vaccine (dated by TCRdb to the early 2020s). Regarding the complete study: TCR sequencing covered 230 or so trial participants: about 210 given two doses of AZD1222 and 26 given two doses of MenACWY control vaccine. Enrollment into the trials was organized by age into subgroups of 18-55, 56-69 and 70-plus years, and those subgroups contained roughly 140, 27 and 60 TCR-sequenced participants, respectively.

The CDR3 regions of human TCRbeta chains were analyzed by immunosequencing. Under the source paper's analysis protocol: Repertoire TCRs were checked for matches against a reference library of SARS-CoV-2-specific TCRs that had been generated using the MIRA antigen-specificity platform. Breadth was defined as the fraction of unique TCRs that were SARS-CoV-2-associated, and depth was defined as the fraction of total T cells that were SARS-CoV-2-associated. Each spike-specific TCR was assigned to its reactive spike region and to a CD4 or CD8 class using the MIRA data. Log10-transformed breadth and depth values were compared by one-way ANOVA with Sidak's multiple comparisons tests. This immuneACCESS table, as held by TCRdb, lists in-frame sequences with V and J called but not all clones. Of the missing ones, under half trace to an unresolved V gene in checked studies; the others have no known cause. The V and J calls and clone size come from that table; D and trimming were worked out from the DNA. The sample table shows some 150,000 clones, and approximately 89% are seen once. About 3.7% of the sample goes to the ten largest clones.

The paper as a whole reports these results and caveats: After two AZD1222 doses, spike-specific TCR breadth and depth were significantly higher than at day 0 and than in MenACWY recipients. Participants were mostly white British and included more females than males, and it was suggested by the authors that clonal diversity may have been underestimated. Conclusions about previously exposed vaccinees are limited because only 6 or 7 AZD1222 recipients were SARS-CoV-2 seropositive at baseline. In the small 56-69-year group, the increase in depth fell short of significance, most likely because of low power. CD4 TCRs associated with the vaccine covered the entire spike protein, and the dominant responses were in regions 160-218 and 743-854. Because no day 14 peak-response samples were available, repertoires were characterized only after the peak T cell response. Reportedly, almost half of the unique spike-specific TCRs recognized epitopes lying outside the regions that are mutated in the B.1.351 and B.1.1.7 variants.

In light of the paper, this sample's time point label describes: baseline before first vaccination. The sample's treatment or condition, from its label and the paper: meningococcal conjugate vaccine given as trial control. The vaccinee samples were drawn from two UK trials, COV001 and COV002, one of which was a single-blind randomized controlled phase 2/3 trial testing AZD1222 (ChAdOx1 nCoV-19) in healthy adults. For TCRbeta chain sequencing, PBMC samples were collected from trial participants at day 0 and at day 28 after the second dose. Regarding this clone: It lacks a known antigen. No base qualities exist here, and no much larger clone lies one base off it.

Trimming takes 7 bases from V and 7 bases from J, and the germline ends sit 17 bases apart. Per the germline V gene, MDHEN is the CDR1 and SYDVKM is the CDR2. The CDR3, from cysteine to phenylalanine, totals 14 residues. The kept DNA is CDR3 alone, 42 bases in frame from the first base. This chain joins TRBV28 to TRBJ1-5, with TRBD1 as a weak D call on 5 bases. The sequencing used peripheral blood, collected on day 0 of MenACWY control vaccination. The receptor was derived from an adult in good health. The sequenced DNA: TGTGCCAGCACTAGATTCGGGGGGGACCAGCCCCAGCATTTT. It translates as CASTRFGGDQPQHF.